This T cell receptor beta chain was retrieved from a study of T cells in Graves' hyperthyroidism and ophthalmopathy (dated by TCRdb to between 2018 and 2021). About the investigation overall: Peripheral blood was collected at initial diagnosis, before any treatment. An independent validation cohort of some 18 hyperthyroidism patients and over 15 patients who later progressed to ophthalmopathy tested prospective prediction of ophthalmopathy. To identify TCR V-J signatures that set the groups apart, the researchers used a discovery cohort of 100 patients, made up of 40 to 45 with Graves' ophthalmopathy and 55 to 65 with stable Graves' hyperthyroidism. The 90 to 100 discovery patients were randomly divided into training and test sets at a 7:3 ratio. Thyroid tissue and blood T-cell repertoires from about six Graves' hyperthyroidism patients were also compared in the study. Once sampling was done, hyperthyroidism patients were given methimazole at a starting dose of 30 mg daily, whereas ophthalmopathy patients were given high-dose intravenous methylprednisolone. TCR Vbeta CDR3 sequencing of 130 to 150 peripheral blood samples (43 ophthalmopathy, 75 hyperthyroidism and approximately 17 progressor patients) is reported in the paper.

General study outcomes and caveats: Most expanded thyroid clonotypes (frequency above 0.001) were also found in blood, which suggests that blood repertoires may mirror thyroid immune responses. A model built on a 13 V-J signature distinguished ophthalmopathy from stable hyperthyroidism, reaching roughly 88% sensitivity and around 81% specificity in cross-validation and 80%/75% in testing. In validation, progression to ophthalmopathy was predicted by the model with roughly 69% sensitivity and roughly 72% specificity, a median of about 6.4 months before onset. Sample size was not statistically predetermined, and investigators were not blinded to group allocation.

Ophthalmopathy patients had moderately to severely active disease, Clinical Activity Score of at least 3, NOSPECS grade of at least 4, and duration under 3 months. Any patient with an uncontrolled infection, another autoimmune disease, pregnancy or lactation was excluded. Diagnoses relied on clinical symptoms, serum thyroxine and TRAb, thyroid ultrasound and orbital computed tomography. Ficoll-Paque density gradient centrifugation was used to isolate PBMCs from about 9.4 ml of fresh peripheral blood. Trizol reagent was used to extract total RNA, and RNA quality was then checked on an Agilent 2100 Bioanalyzer. Amplification of TCR beta CDR3 regions was carried out from RNA transcripts. For the first round of RT-PCR on the TCR CDR3, the HTBI primer set was used together with the Qiagen OneStep RT-PCR kit. Libraries were constructed in a second round of multiplex PCR, after which size selection and purification were carried out. Paired-end sequencing of the libraries was performed with 100 bp reads on an Illumina HiSeq2000. The source study handled its data this way. SOAPnuke was used to process the raw data, with reads discarded if the reads contained adapters or uncalled bases, had a mean Phred below 15, or lacked an exact constant-primer or identifier match. COPE v1.2.5 was used to merge the high-quality paired reads, and each unique nucleotide sequence was defined as a clonotype. MiTCR v1.1 was used to align clonotypes to the IMGT TRBV, TRBD and TRBJ reference segments. The analysis was restricted to V-J combinations with a frequency above 0.0001, which together covered 99.2% of the repertoires. A TCS score was defined as the ratio between F50 (clonal expansion) and ExV (chaos), using BLOSUM62-based TCRdist between CDR3 peptides within each V-J. Welch's t-statistics and random forest reduced fewer than 600 V-J features to some 14, which were used in a naive Bayes classifier (R e1071). TCRdb took the public reads, trimmed them with fastp at Q25, ran MiXCR for clone calling and kept in-frame beta chains. When rows share a CDR3 protein, they turn into one entry using the most common DNA and genes. TCRdb assigned the V and J calls; the authors' analysis was not used. This sample gives nearly 600,000 distinct CDR3 sequences in total; over 12% of them show up just once. The top ten clonotypes cover about 6.6% of the sample.

V is cut by 4 bases and J by 6 bases, and the space between the germline ends is 18 bases. CDR1 and CDR2 (LGHNA, YNFKEQ) derive from the germline V gene. The CDR3 runs 15 amino acids, cysteine and phenylalanine included. The CDR3 DNA has 45 bases and is translated from base 1. Worth noting for this clonotype: Its target antigen remains unknown. Base qualities are not at hand, and no much larger clone is one base apart.

Material for sequencing was blood. The chain is made from TRBV4-2 and TRBJ1-1, with TRBD1 as a weak D call on 5 bases. This TCR was sampled from a woman in her late teens or twenties with Graves' ophthalmopathy. The nucleotide sequence is TGTGCCAGCAGCCCTCCCTTTGAGGGGAGGGCTGAAGCTTTCTTT. Translated, this is CASSPPFEGRAEAFF.